The 27 T cell receptor beta chains given below trace back to one sample, sequenced in a study of OX40 agonist ivuxolimab in advanced cancers. The table came from immunoSEQ multiplex PCR; TCRdb's copy has only in-frame clones and leaves some out. The sample consists of 77,000 or so clones, about 90% of them appearing once. Sample: CD4+ or CD8+ T cells sorted from blood, taken in a trial of the OX40 agonist ivuxolimab. The receptor source for this set is an adult with an advanced solid tumor such as melanoma, head and neck, liver or kidney cancer.

The chain joins TRBV7-9 to TRBJ2-7, with 7 positions matching TRBD2. Germline V lookup: CDR1 SEHNR, CDR2 FQNEAQ (reference sequence). The trim removed 1 base at V and 3 bases at J, leaving 12 bases unmatched. The CDR3 length is 17 residues. The CDR3: CASSLDPSLGRGYEQYF. The CDR3 DNA is TGTGCCAGCAGCTTAGACCCATCTCTAGGGAGGGGCTACGAGCAGTACTTC.

The chain carries TRBV18 and TRBJ1-3; no firm D call. This CDR3 has 13 amino acids. Trimming removed 3 bases at V and 5 bases at J, with 8 bases between. Germline CDR1 reads KGHSH; CDR2 reads LQKENI. CDR3 sequence reads: CASSPDTRNTIYF. The DNA of the CDR3 is TGTGCCAGCTCACCTGATACGAGAAACACCATATATTTT.

The chain is built from TRBV9 and TRBJ2-3; no clear D gene. Trimming removed 0 bases at V and 6 bases at J, with 11 bases between. The CDR3 loop spans 14 amino acids. Germline V gives CDR1 SGDLS, CDR2 YYNGEE. The CDR3: CASSVVVALDTQYF. For the CDR3, the DNA is TGTGCCAGCAGCGTAGTCGTGGCTCTGGATACGCAGTATTTT.

This sequence joins TRBV5-6 and TRBJ1-1; D gene uncertain. This CDR3 is built from 15 residues. V lost 4 bases to trimming and J lost 4 bases, with 17 bases between them. Germline-derived CDR1 and CDR2 are SGHDT and YYEEEE. The CDR3 region has the DNA TGTGCCAGCAGCCCCCCTGACCCCAGGCTCACTGAAGCTTTCTTT. Amino acid sequence: CASSPPDPRLTEAFF. Variable domain in full (rest from reference TRBV5-6 and TRBJ1-1): DAGVTQSPTHLIKTRGQQVTLRCSPKSGHDTVSWYQQALGQGPQFIFQYYEEEERQRGNFPDRFSGHQFPNYSSELNVNALLLGDSALYLCASSPPDPRLTEAFFGQGTRLTVV.

J is TRBJ2-6 and V is TRBV19; the D is unclear. V lost 7 bases and J 1 base, leaving 8 bases between the germline ends. This CDR3 region has 14 residues. Germline values: CDR1 LNHDA, CDR2 SQIVND (reference sequence). In DNA, the CDR3 is TGTGCCAGTATGGGCCCGTCTGGGGCCAACGTCCTGACTTTC. Its translation: CASMGPSGANVLTF.

The V call is TRBV20-1, the J call TRBJ2-3; tentatively, D is TRBD1 (5 bases). Trimming cost V 7 bases and J 5 bases, with 10 bases left between them. From germline, CDR1 is DFQATT and CDR2 SNEGSKA (reference sequence). The CDR3 extends over 11 amino acids. The CDR3 is CSGQPGDTQYF. The CDR3 DNA reads as TGCAGTGGACAGCCTGGAGATACGCAGTATTTT.

The chain uses TRBV5-1 and TRBJ2-5; 7 nucleotides align to TRBD1. The CDR3 contains 13 residues. J gave up 4 bases and V 4 bases, and 4 bases lay outside the gene matches. Per the germline V gene, CDR1 is SGHRS and CDR2 is YFSETQ. CDR3: CASSQTGLETQYF. CDR3 sequence (DNA): TGCGCCAGCAGCCAGACAGGGTTAGAGACCCAGTACTTC.

The V call is TRBV2, the J call TRBJ2-7; 16 nucleotides line up with TRBD2. Losses at the gene ends were 7 bases for V and 5 bases for J; bases not matched to a gene: 5. This CDR3 has 15 residues. Looked up from germline, CDR1 is SNHLY and CDR2 is FYNNEI. The CDR3 is CASTLGLAGGDEQYF. The CDR3 DNA reads as TGTGCCAGCACCCTGGGACTAGCGGGGGGGGACGAGCAGTACTTC. Using reference TRBV2 and TRBJ2-7 for the parts outside the CDR3, the full variable domain is EPEVTQTPSHQVTQMGQEVILRCVPISNHLYFYWYRQILGQKVEFLVSFYNNEISEKSEIFDDQFSVERPDGSNFTLKIRSTKLEDSAMYFCASTLGLAGGDEQYFGPGTRLTVT.

V and J are TRBV7-9 and TRBJ2-3; D tentatively fits TRBD1 or TRBD2 (5 bases each). CDR1 is SEHNR, CDR2 FQNEAQ, per germline (reference sequence). This CDR3 spans 15 amino acids. V was clipped by 4 bases and J by 2 bases, with 13 bases between them. The CDR3 is CASSWGTPPTDTQYF. The CDR3 DNA is TGTGCCAGCAGCTGGGGGACCCCCCCCACAGATACGCAGTATTTT.

The chain uses TRBV5-4 and TRBJ2-3, with 9 bases aligning to TRBD1. The V and J ends lost 3 bases and 1 base, in that order; junction bases with no gene match: 6. The length of the CDR3 is 16 residues. In germline, CDR1 is SGHNT, CDR2 YYREEE (reference sequence). CDR3 sequence: CASSYTGGSGTDTQYF. The DNA for the CDR3 is TGTGCCAGCAGCTATACAGGGGGCTCGGGCACAGATACGCAGTATTTT.

The chain joins TRBV2 to TRBJ2-2; 10 bases map to TRBD2. V trimming: 6 bases; J trimming: 4 bases; junction bases outside the gene matches: 8. Germline CDR1 and CDR2: SNHLY and FYNNEI. This CDR3 is built from 16 residues. The CDR3 spells CASRGSSGSGTGELFF. The CDR3 DNA follows: TGTGCCAGCAGGGGGTCTAGCGGGAGTGGCACCGGGGAGCTGTTTTTT.

The gene calls are TRBV27 and TRBJ2-3; 12 bases are shared with TRBD2. Germline CDR1 reads MNHEY; CDR2 reads SMNVEV (reference sequence). The V segment lost 6 bases and the J segment 6 bases; nucleotides outside the gene matches: 4. The CDR3 is made up of 14 amino acids. The CDR3 bases are TGTGCCAGCAGCCCCACTAGCGGGGGGGATACGCAGTATTTT. It specifies CASSPTSGGDTQYF.

V and J are TRBV5-6 and TRBJ1-6; D is unclear. This CDR3 is built from 17 residues. Deletions cut 2 bases from V and 9 bases from J, with 21 bases between. Germline loops: CDR1 SGHDT, CDR2 YYEEEE. CDR3 sequence: CASSFFSNLGVGSPLHF. As DNA, the CDR3 is TGTGCCAGCAGCTTCTTTAGCAACCTAGGCGTGGGTTCACCCCTCCACTTT.

V is TRBV4-3 and J is TRBJ2-2, with D uncertain. The ends were cut back, 0 bases at V and 7 bases at J, with 6 bases in the middle. Germline CDR1 and CDR2: LGHNA and YSLEER. CDR3 size: 13 residues. The DNA for the CDR3 is TGCGCCAGCAGCCAAGATCTGGGCGGGGAGCTGTTTTTT. Its protein product is CASSQDLGGELFF.

V is TRBV7-3 and J is TRBJ2-5; TRBD1 is a possible D gene (5 bases). V gave up 5 bases and J gave up 5 bases, with 15 bases separating them. Germline V gene sequence: CDR1 SGHTA, CDR2 FQGTGA. This CDR3 has 14 amino acids. The CDR3 DNA follows: TGTGCCAGCAGCCCCCAGGGTGGGTGGGAGACCCAGTACTTC. Encoded protein: CASSPQGGWETQYF.

The chain combines TRBV4-1 with TRBJ1-5, with D possibly matching TRBD1 (5 bases). The V and J ends lost 1 base and 8 bases respectively, with 15 bases between them. The CDR3 runs to 15 residues. Germline CDR1 is MGHRA and CDR2 is YSYEKL. This chain's CDR3 is CASSQGLGDREPQHF. CDR3 DNA: TGCGCCAGCAGCCAAGGATTAGGGGATCGTGAGCCCCAGCATTTT.

The chain employs TRBV7-2 and TRBJ1-2, with 7 bases identical to TRBD1. CDR1 is SGHTA, CDR2 FQGNSA, per germline. The V gene end was trimmed by 3 bases and the J gene end by 8 bases; junction bases not matched to a gene: 9. The CDR3 length is 14 residues. CDR3 DNA: TGTGCCAGCAGCTTCCTGACAGGGATGGAGGGCTACACCTTC. Translation gives CASSFLTGMEGYTF. Drawing the rest from reference TRBV7-2 and TRBJ1-2, the complete variable domain is GAGVSQSPSNKVTEKGKDVELRCDPISGHTALYWYRQSLGQGLEFLIYFQGNSAPDKSGLPSDRFSAERTGGSVSTLTIQRTQQEDSAVYLCASSFLTGMEGYTFGSGTRLTVV.

CDR3 DNA sequence: TGTGCCACCAGCACAGGGAGCTACGAGCAGTACTTC. It specifies CATSTGSYEQYF. V usage is TRBV15 and J usage is TRBJ2-7; D tentatively fits TRBD1 or TRBD2 (5 bases each). The germline CDR1 and CDR2 sequences are LNHNV and YYDKDF (reference sequence). The CDR3 runs 12 residues. Trimming removed 4 bases at V and 3 bases at J, with 7 bases between.

This chain joins TRBV19 and TRBJ2-3, with TRBD1 identical over 8 bases. Trimming cost V 6 bases and J 2 bases; bases outside gene matches: 7. Germline CDR1 and CDR2: LNHDA and SQIVND (reference sequence). The CDR3 loop spans 15 amino acids. The CDR3 loop is CASSAGQVFTDTQYF. CDR3 coding DNA: TGTGCCAGTAGCGCGGGACAGGTTTTCACAGATACGCAGTATTTT. The whole variable domain, remainder taken from reference TRBV19 and TRBJ2-3, is DGGITQSPKYLFRKEGQNVTLSCEQNLNHDAMYWYRQDPGQGLRLIYYSQIVNDFQKGDIAEGYSVSREKKESFPLTVTSAQKNPTAFYLCASSAGQVFTDTQYFGPGTRLTVL.

The CDR3 loop reads CASSPYQETQYF. The DNA for the CDR3 is TGTGCCAGCAGCCCCTACCAAGAGACCCAGTACTTC. This chain joins TRBV9 and TRBJ2-5; no firm D call. The CDR3 contains 12 residues. The V gene's germline CDR1 is SGDLS and CDR2 YYNGEE. V lost 4 bases, J lost 0 bases, and 4 bases lay in between.

This clone was counted a single time. The chain uses TRBV5-6 and TRBJ2-1; D not resolved. The CDR3 contains 15 residues. Trimming took 2 bases from V and 0 from J, leaving 9 bases between them. Germline loops: CDR1 SGHDT, CDR2 YYEEEE. This chain's CDR3 is CASSFLLSSYNEQFF. CDR3 DNA sequence: TGTGCCAGCAGCTTTTTATTGAGCTCCTACAATGAGCAGTTCTTC.

This sequence joins TRBV5-1 and TRBJ2-5, with D unclear. Germline CDR1 and CDR2: SGHRS and YFSETQ. Trimming cost V 2 bases and J 5 bases, with 10 bases left between them. The CDR3 contains 13 residues. The CDR3 here is CASSFWQSETQYF. The DNA for the CDR3 is TGCGCCAGCAGCTTTTGGCAGTCGGAGACCCAGTACTTC.

The V gene is TRBV9, the J gene TRBJ2-5; 9 nucleotides match TRBD2. Per germline, CDR1 SGDLS and CDR2 YYNGEE. V was clipped by 0 bases and J by 3 bases; unmatched bases: 3. This CDR3 has 15 residues. This chain's CDR3 is CASSVGERGEETQYF. CDR3 nucleotides: TGTGCCAGCAGCGTAGGGGAGCGGGGGGAAGAGACCCAGTACTTC.

With respect to this clone: At one boundary the junction diverges from the germline segment, which might be a read error. CDR3 sequence (DNA): TGTGCCAGCAGCGACAGGATCCCGGGGTTAGGGAACTTC. Translation gives CASSDRIPGLGNF. The chain carries TRBV7-2 and TRBJ2-7, with D perhaps matching TRBD1 (6 bases). Germline lookup yields CDR1 SGHTA and CDR2 FQGNSA. This CDR3 has 13 amino acids. The full variable domain, with the rest looked up from reference TRBV7-2 and TRBJ2-7, is GAGVSQSPSNKVTEKGKDVELRCDPISGHTALYWYRQSLGQGLEFLIYFQGNSAPDKSGLPSDRFSAERTGGSVSTLTIQRTQQEDSAVYLCASSDRIPGLGNFGPGTRLTVT.

V and J are TRBV5-4 and TRBJ2-5; no clear D gene. V lost 0 bases and J lost 7, with 10 bases in between. The CDR3 runs 13 residues. Per the germline V gene, CDR1 is SGHNT and CDR2 is YYREEE (reference sequence). CDR3 in DNA: TGTGCCAGCAGCTTGGCTATTGGCGGGACCCAGTACTTC. It is translated as CASSLAIGGTQYF.

The chain joins TRBV30 to TRBJ1-4; D ambiguous. Trimming removed 4 bases from V and 7 bases from J, with 16 bases in between. The CDR3 contains 14 residues. Germline V gives CDR1 GTSNPN, CDR2 SVGIG (reference sequence). The CDR3 region is CAWNRAEQLEKLFF. As DNA, the CDR3 is TGTGCCTGGAATCGCGCAGAGCAGCTTGAAAAACTGTTTTTT.

As to this clone: The junction shows a germline mismatch at one end, possibly a read error. This chain joins TRBV27 and TRBJ2-2; 12 bases agree with TRBD1. Germline V gives CDR1 MNHEY, CDR2 SMNVEV (reference sequence). This CDR3 comprises 19 residues. This CDR3 is CASSPIPGQGAANTGELLF. The CDR3, as DNA: TGTGCCAGTTCCCCCATTCCGGGACAGGGGGCCGCGAACACCGGGGAGCTGCTTTTT.